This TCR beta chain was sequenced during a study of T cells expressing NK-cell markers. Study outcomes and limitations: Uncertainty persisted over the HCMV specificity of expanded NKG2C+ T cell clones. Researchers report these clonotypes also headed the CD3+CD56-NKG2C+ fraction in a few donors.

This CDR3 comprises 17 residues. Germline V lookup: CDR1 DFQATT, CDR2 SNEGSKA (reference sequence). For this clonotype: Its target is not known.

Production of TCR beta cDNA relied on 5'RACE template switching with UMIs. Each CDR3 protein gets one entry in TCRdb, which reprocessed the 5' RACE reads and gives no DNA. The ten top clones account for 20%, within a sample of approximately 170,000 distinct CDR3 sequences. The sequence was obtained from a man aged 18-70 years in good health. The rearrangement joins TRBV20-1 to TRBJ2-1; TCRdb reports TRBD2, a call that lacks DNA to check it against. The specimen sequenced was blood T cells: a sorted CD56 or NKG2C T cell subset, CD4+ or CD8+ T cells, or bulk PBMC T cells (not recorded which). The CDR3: CSARPPTSGGPYNEQFF.